These 27 T cell receptor beta chains came from one sample sequenced in a study of glioma-infiltrating T cells. Amplification of TCR alpha and beta CDR3 regions from RNA used iRepertoire nested multiplex PCR. TCRdb called the multiplex PCR reads again in MiXCR, with one record for every CDR3 protein. The table includes about 200,000 distinct CDR3 sequences, 32% detected once. Input material: glioma tissue, nonneoplastic brain tissue, or PBMCs (not recorded which). Receptor source: a human donor with low-grade glioma or glioblastoma, undergoing nonglioma brain surgery, or in good health (not recorded which).

The chain has TRBV6-4 and TRBJ2-2; D may be TRBD1 (5 bases). The CDR3 totals 15 residues. The germline V gene encodes CDR1 MRHNA and CDR2 SNTAGT. Trimming removed 3 bases from V and 7 bases from J, with 15 bases in between. In nucleotides, the CDR3 is TGTGCCAGCAGTGAGTCACAGGCGTCGGGCGGGGAGCTGTTTTTT. Translating it yields CASSESQASGGELFF.

This clonotype was picked up many times. The chain has TRBV20-1 and TRBJ2-5; no definite D call. The CDR3 is 14 residues long. V lost 0 bases to trimming and J lost 2 bases, with 10 bases between them. The V gene's germline CDR1 is DFQATT and CDR2 SNEGSKA (reference sequence). CDR3 amino acids: CSARDWTLQETQYF. The CDR3 DNA reads TGCAGTGCTAGAGATTGGACCCTGCAAGAGACCCAGTACTTC.

This chain uses TRBV29-1 with TRBJ2-7; 11 bases line up with TRBD1. The CDR3 runs to 14 residues. Germline V gives CDR1 SQVTM, CDR2 ANQGSEA. With 5 bases clipped from V and 5 bases from J, the junction kept 8 bases outside the gene matches. In DNA, the CDR3 is TGCAGCGTTACTAAACCGGGACAGGGGGACGAGCAGTACTTC. Translated: CSVTKPGQGDEQYF.

This clonotype was seen more than once but under ten times. The rearrangement links TRBV3-1 to TRBJ2-1, with TRBD2 identical over 8 bases. This CDR3 region has 17 residues. Trimming cost V 1 base and J 0 bases; bases outside gene matches: 5. CDR1 is LGHDT, CDR2 YNNKEL, per germline (reference sequence). Here the CDR3 reads CASSQGVSGISYNEQFF. In nucleotides, the CDR3 is TGTGCCAGCAGCCAAGGGGTTAGCGGGATCTCCTACAATGAGCAGTTCTTC.

In its sample, this clonotype was seen a few times. The chain has TRBV5-4 and TRBJ2-7; TRBD2 might be the D (6 bases). This CDR3 comprises 15 residues. Germline CDR1 and CDR2: SGHNT and YYREEE (reference sequence). Trimming took off 4 bases at V and 3 bases at J, with 17 bases between the two ends. The CDR3 region has the DNA TGTGCCAGCAGCCCACGTGCGGGATTAGTCTACGAGCAGTACTTC. Translated: CASSPRAGLVYEQYF.

This clonotype was seen ten or more times. The chain is built from TRBV7-2 and TRBJ2-3, with D maybe TRBD1 (6 bases). V was shortened by 2 bases and J by 3 bases, with 12 bases between the two germline ends. This CDR3 has 15 residues. Germline V gene lookup returns CDR1 SGHTA and CDR2 FQGNSA. The CDR3 reads CASSLMSTGTDTQYF. For the CDR3, the DNA is TGTGCCAGCAGCTTAATGTCAACAGGGACAGATACGCAGTATTTT.

Remarks on this clonotype: A much larger clone is a single base away; this may be a read error. This chain joins TRBV7-6 and TRBJ1-1; D is uncertain. CDR1 and CDR2 from the germline V gene are SGHVS and FNYEAQ. CDR3 length: 12 amino acids. The CDR3: CAGSSVGDEAFF. For the CDR3, the DNA is TGTGCCGGCAGCTCGGTCGGCGATGAAGCTTTCTTT.

This clonotype was detected many times. The V call is TRBV7-2, the J call TRBJ2-7, with D perhaps matching TRBD2 (6 bases). The CDR3 contains 15 residues. Germline CDR1 is SGHTA and CDR2 is FQGNSA. V was shortened by 3 bases and J by 3 bases, with 15 bases between the two germline ends. CDR3 nucleotide sequence: TGTGCCAGCAGCTTTGGAACTAGCCGCTTCTACGAGCAGTACTTC. Protein sequence: CASSFGTSRFYEQYF. Full variable domain (rest looked up from reference TRBV7-2 and TRBJ2-7): GAGVSQSPSNKVTEKGKDVELRCDPISGHTALYWYRQSLGQGLEFLIYFQGNSAPDKSGLPSDRFSAERTGGSVSTLTIQRTQQEDSAVYLCASSFGTSRFYEQYFGPGTRLTVT.

This clonotype was picked up a small number of times. This rearrangement joins TRBV30 to TRBJ1-2; TRBD1 aligns across 7 bases. Germline loops: CDR1 GTSNPN, CDR2 SVGIG (reference sequence). The CDR3 is 13 amino acids. Losses at the gene ends were 1 base for V and 10 bases for J; bases not matched to a gene: 9. CDR3 sequence (DNA): TGTGCCTGGAGTGGGTCAAGACAGGGTCCCTACACCTTC. Its protein is CAWSGSRQGPYTF.

This clonotype was detected many times. The chain links TRBV27 to TRBJ2-3; 9 bases line up with TRBD2. The CDR3 extends over 15 amino acids. V lost 2 bases to trimming and J lost 4 bases; unmatched junction nucleotides: 4. The germline CDR1 and CDR2 sequences are MNHEY and SMNVEV (reference sequence). The CDR3 DNA is TGTGCCAGCAGTTTAGCTGGGACTAGCCCAGATACGCAGTATTTT. Translation gives CASSLAGTSPDTQYF.

Notes on this clonotype: Just one base apart from a much larger clone, this may be a read error. The chain carries TRBV5-5 and TRBJ2-1, with D possibly being TRBD2 (6 bases). Looked up from germline, CDR1 is SGHKS and CDR2 is YYEKEE (reference sequence). V was pared by 0 bases and J by 8 bases, with 18 bases between. There are 16 residues in the CDR3. The CDR3 DNA follows: TGTGCCAGCAGCTTGGGTGTTCGCGGGAAGGGCGATGAGCAGTTCTTC. Protein product: CASSLGVRGKGDEQFF. The complete variable domain, with remaining parts taken from reference TRBV5-5 and TRBJ2-1, reads DAGVTQSPTHLIKTRGQQVTLRCSPISGHKSVSWYQQVLGQGPQFIFQYYEKEERGRGNFPDRFSARQFPNYSSELNVNALLLGDSALYLCASSLGVRGKGDEQFFGPGTRLTVL.

The chain carries TRBV28 and TRBJ1-1, with no clear D. This CDR3 region has 11 residues. The germline V gene has CDR1 MDHEN and CDR2 SYDVKM. The CDR3 DNA reads TGTGCTGGCACCCAGCGGACCGAAGCTTTCTTT. Translated: CAGTQRTEAFF.

This clonotype was counted at least ten times. This rearrangement joins TRBV6-1 to TRBJ1-4; D is ambiguous. Germline V lookup: CDR1 MNHNS, CDR2 SASEGT. The CDR3 has 10 amino acids. The V gene lost 6 bases and the J gene lost 8 bases, with 4 bases spanning the gap. CDR3 residues: CASRGEKLFF. The CDR3 DNA follows: TGTGCCAGCAGGGGGGAAAAACTGTTTTTT.

The chain is built from TRBV3-1 and TRBJ2-7; the match to TRBD2 covers 13 bases. V was pared by 4 bases and J by 1 base, with 1 base of the junction left unmatched. The CDR3 totals 15 residues. The germline V gene encodes CDR1 LGHDT and CDR2 YNNKEL (reference sequence). The CDR3 sequence is CASSPTSGRSYEQYF. DNA for the CDR3: TGTGCCAGCAGCCCGACTAGCGGGAGGTCCTACGAGCAGTACTTC.

In this sample, this clonotype turned up many times. The V and J genes are TRBV24-1 and TRBJ1-2; the D is unclear. This CDR3 is 14 amino acids long. V shed 1 base and J shed 4 bases, with 9 bases lying between them. Germline CDR1 KGHDR, CDR2 SFDVKD. CDR3 nucleotide sequence: TGTGCCACCAGTGATTTACGTACGCCCTATGGCTACACCTTC. Its protein product is CATSDLRTPYGYTF.

The table lists this clonotype with many counts. The V call is TRBV27, the J call TRBJ2-5, with TRBD2 matching over 7 bases. Germline CDR1 MNHEY, CDR2 SMNVEV (reference sequence). CDR3 length equals 15 residues. J lost 6 bases, V lost 2 bases, and 9 bases had no gene match. The chain's CDR3 is CASSLLAAEGQTQYF. DNA of the CDR3: TGTGCCAGCAGTTTACTAGCGGCTGAAGGTCAGACCCAGTACTTC.

This clonotype was detected many times. The V gene is TRBV29-1, the J gene TRBJ2-3; 7 bases align to TRBD2. The length of the CDR3 is 16 residues. CDR1 SQVTM and CDR2 ANQGSEA come from the germline V gene. V was pared by 0 bases and J by 2 bases, with 8 bases of the junction left unmatched. CDR3 region: CSVEDWGGADTDTQYF. CDR3 sequence (DNA): TGCAGCGTTGAAGACTGGGGAGGGGCGGACACAGATACGCAGTATTTT.

The chain joins TRBV29-1 to TRBJ2-3, with TRBD1 as a possible D gene (6 bases). Germline loops: CDR1 SQVTM, CDR2 ANQGSEA. The germline V and J ends were trimmed by 3 bases and 2 bases, with 18 bases remaining between them. The CDR3 covers 16 residues. CDR3 DNA sequence: TGCAGCGTTGATACCCCAGGACAGCCGAACACAGATACGCAGTATTTT. Translated: CSVDTPGQPNTDTQYF.

In the case of this clonotype: Because it lacks the conserved phenylalanine or tryptophan at the end, this CDR3 is likely a read error. The gene calls are TRBV9 and TRBJ1-3; 8 bases fit TRBD1. Trimming cost V 6 bases and J 7 bases; bases outside gene matches: 9. Germline V lookup: CDR1 SGDLS, CDR2 YYNGEE. This CDR3 has 14 residues. The CDR3 region has the DNA TGTGCCAGCATGAAAGGACAGGGTTACAACACCATATATTCT. This translates into CASMKGQGYNTIYS.

This clonotype showed up just a few times. V and J are TRBV5-1 and TRBJ2-5; TRBD2 aligns across 10 bases. V lost 3 bases, J lost 11 bases, and 7 bases stayed unmatched. The CDR3 totals 13 residues. Germline V gene data show CDR1 as SGHRS and CDR2 as YFSETQ. CDR3 in DNA: TGCGCCAGCAGCTCCGGACTAGCGGAAGCTCAGTACTTC. Translated, it gives CASSSGLAEAQYF.

This clonotype was observed many times. The chain links TRBV12-3 or TRBV12-4 to TRBJ1-5; no firm D call. This CDR3 spans 13 amino acids. V lost 5 bases and J 6 bases, leaving 11 bases between the germline ends. CDR3 sequence reads: CASSALGSQPQHF. The CDR3 nucleotides are TGTGCCAGCAGTGCCCTCGGGTCTCAGCCCCAGCATTTT.

This clonotype came up many times. The J gene is TRBJ1-6, the V gene TRBV11-2; weak D call: TRBD1 (5 bases). The germline CDR1 and CDR2 sequences are SGHAT and FQNNGV. Trimming removed 0 bases at V and 10 bases at J, with 10 bases between. This CDR3 contains 14 residues. CDR3 coding DNA: TGTGCCAGCAGCTTAGATCCGGGGCAGTCACCCCTCCACTTT. The encoded protein is CASSLDPGQSPLHF. The variable domain in full, with the rest retrieved from reference TRBV11-2 and TRBJ1-6, is EAGVAQSPRYKIIEKRQSVAFWCNPISGHATLYWYQQILGQGPKLLIQFQNNGVVDDSQLPKDRFSAERLKGVDSTLKIQPAKLEDSAVYLCASSLDPGQSPLHFGNGTRLTVT.

This clonotype was counted many times. The chain uses TRBV7-2 and TRBJ1-5; the D is unclear. Deletions cut 3 bases from V and 6 bases from J, with 9 bases between. CDR3 size: 13 residues. Looked up from germline, CDR1 is SGHTA and CDR2 is FQGNSA. This chain's CDR3 is CASSFSLGQPQHF. For the CDR3, the DNA is TGTGCCAGCAGCTTCTCCCTCGGTCAGCCCCAGCATTTT.

This clonotype has at least ten counts. CDR3 sequence: CSASRSTGEQFF. The CDR3 DNA sequence: TGCAGTGCTAGTCGGTCCACCGGTGAGCAGTTCTTC. This chain uses TRBV20-1 with TRBJ2-1; D gene ambiguous. CDR3 size: 12 residues. Trimming shortened V by 3 bases and J by 9 bases, and 12 bases separated the two germline ends. Per germline, CDR1 DFQATT and CDR2 SNEGSKA (reference sequence).

In the case of this clonotype: A single base separates this from a much larger clone, so it may be a read error. V and J are TRBV29-1 and TRBJ1-1, with 7 bases matching TRBD1. CDR3 length equals 13 residues. Germline V CDR1 and CDR2: SQVTM, ANQGSEA. J lost 0 bases, V lost 7 bases, and 5 bases had no gene match. The CDR3 DNA is TGCAGCGGACAGGGAAAGCTGAACACTGAAGCTTTCTTT. Translated: CSGQGKLNTEAFF.

Notes on this clonotype: In this CDR3 the conserved last residue, phenylalanine or tryptophan, is missing, so a read error is likely. The chain carries TRBV2 and TRBJ2-3; 14 nucleotides line up with TRBD2. CDR3 size: 15 residues. The germline V gene has CDR1 SNHLY and CDR2 FYNNEI. V shed 6 bases and J 7 bases; nucleotides not matched to a gene: 6. The CDR3 loop is CASSKGLAGVYTQYL. CDR3 nucleotides: TGTGCCAGCAGCAAGGGACTAGCGGGAGTGTATACGCAGTATCTT.

The table lists this clonotype with many counts. The rearrangement links TRBV4-3 to TRBJ2-1; 7 nucleotides match TRBD1. CDR3 size: 17 residues. Germline loops: CDR1 LGHNA, CDR2 YSLEER. V was clipped by 0 bases and J by 5 bases; unmatched bases: 10. This chain's CDR3 is CASSQDAGTVIDNEQFF. CDR3 bases: TGCGCCAGCAGCCAAGATGCCGGGACAGTGATTGACAATGAGCAGTTCTTC.